These T cell receptor beta chains were read from a single sample in a study of blood T cells in healthy people across ages. MiXCR was run by TCRdb on the 5' RACE reads, yielding one entry per CDR3 protein. Here the sample spans 800,000 or so distinct CDR3 sequences, roughly 25% being singletons. A further study also used this sample, focusing on T cells of mothers and their children.

The source material was blood. These receptors were collected from a boy younger than 18 in good health. CDR3s include the opening cysteine and the closing phenylalanine or tryptophan. D genes are given only for firm matches. Clone size is shown for a subset of rows, as once, few, many or a class of expanded clone.

D	size	J	V	DNA	CDR3
TRBD2	few	TRBJ2-3	TRBV6-2/TRBV6-3	TGTGCCAGCCGACTAGCGGGACCCCAAGATACGCAGTATTTT	CASRLAGPQDTQYF
TRBD2	few	TRBJ2-1	TRBV20-1	TGCAGTGCTAGAGATCAGGCGGGGGGCACCTACAATGAGCAGTTCTTC	CSARDQAGGTYNEQFF
TRBD2	NA	TRBJ2-3	TRBV12-3/TRBV12-4	TGTGCCAGCAGGTGGAGGGCGGGAGATCCAGATACGCAGTATTTT	CASRWRAGDPDTQYF
TRBD1	few	TRBJ1-1	TRBV5-1	TGCGCCAGCAGCAAGCAGGGGGCCTTGAACACTGAAGCTTTCTTT	CASSKQGALNTEAFF
NA	many	TRBJ2-1	TRBV21-1	TGTGCCAGCAGATATAGCGGGACCCCAGACTCCAATGAGCAGTTCTTC	CASRYSGTPDSNEQFF
NA	NA	TRBJ2-5	TRBV29-1	TGCAGCGCGAAGACACACCAAGAGACCCAGTACTTC	CSAKTHQETQYF
NA	NA	TRBJ2-5	TRBV7-9	TGTGCCAGCTCCAGGGGGGGGGCAAGTGGAGAGACCCAGTACTTC	CASSRGGASGETQYF
NA	few	TRBJ1-4	TRBV20-1	TGCAGTGCTAGAGATGTGGGGAAGGCTAATGAAAAACTGTTTTTT	CSARDVGKANEKLFF
TRBD1	NA	TRBJ1-5	TRBV28	TGTGCCAGCATAACAGGGGCTTCAAGGGAGCCCCAGCATTTT	CASITGASREPQHF
TRBD2	few	TRBJ2-1	TRBV11-2	TGTGCCAGCAGCCCGATAGCGGGAGCCTACAATGAGCAGTTCTTC	CASSPIAGAYNEQFF
NA	few	TRBJ1-6	TRBV30	TGTGCCTGGAGTGTCCTGGAGTTCTCACCCCTCCACTTT	CAWSVLEFSPLHF
TRBD2	NA	TRBJ2-1	TRBV29-1	TGCAGCGCCCCGGCTACTAGCGGGGGGAGGGCCTACAATGAGCAGTTCTTC	CSAPATSGGRAYNEQFF
NA	NA	TRBJ2-3	TRBV4-1	TGCGCCAGCAGCCCGGACAGGACAAAGCGGGCGGATACGCAGTATTTT	CASSPDRTKRADTQYF
NA	NA	TRBJ1-1	TRBV4-3	TGCGCCAGCAGCCAAGATAAAGTAATGAACACTGAAGCTTTCTTT	CASSQDKVMNTEAFF
NA	NA	TRBJ2-5	TRBV13	TGTGCCAGCAGCTTAAGGGCGACGGGCAGAGAAGAGACCCAGTACTTC	CASSLRATGREETQYF
TRBD2	NA	TRBJ2-1	TRBV7-3	TGTGCCAGCAGCCCTTTAGGCGGGGGGTACAATGAGCAGTTCTTC	CASSPLGGGYNEQFF
TRBD2	NA	TRBJ2-5	TRBV7-9	TGTGCCAGCAGCTCCCAAGGGACTAGCGGGGGGGCCCAGTACTTC	CASSSQGTSGGAQYF
NA	NA	TRBJ2-2	TRBV7-2	TGTGCCAGCAGCTTATACCTGGGGGAAATGACCGGGGAGCTGTTTTTT	CASSLYLGEMTGELFF
NA	NA	TRBJ2-7	TRBV6-5	TGTGCCAGCGGCGGCAGGCCCTACGAGCAGTACTTC	CASGGRPYEQYF
TRBD1	NA	TRBJ2-1	TRBV9	TGTGCCAGCAGCGTCTTACCGGGACAGGGTGATGAGCAGTTCTTC	CASSVLPGQGDEQFF
NA	NA	TRBJ1-1	TRBV30	TGTGCCTGGAGTGCCCCTGCGGGTCTCGGAGCTTTCTTT	CAWSAPAGLGAFF
TRBD1	few	TRBJ1-2	TRBV20-1	TGCAGTGCGTATCTACGGACAGGGGACGGCTACACCTTC	CSAYLRTGDGYTF
TRBD1	few	TRBJ1-4	TRBV5-1	TGCGCCAGCAGCATTGGGACAGGGCGTGAAAAACTGTTTTTT	CASSIGTGREKLFF
NA	few	TRBJ2-1	TRBV6-4	TGTGCCAGCAGTGGCGATACTAGGGGTGAGCAGTTCTTC	CASSGDTRGEQFF
NA	few	TRBJ2-1	TRBV20-1	TGCAGTGCTAGGGACCTAGCAGGGGACAACTCCTACAATGAGCAGTTCTTC	CSARDLAGDNSYNEQFF
NA	NA	TRBJ2-1	TRBV21-1	TGTGCCAGCAGCACACAACAGACAGCTTACAATGAGCAGTTCTTC	CASSTQQTAYNEQFF
NA	few	TRBJ1-5	TRBV7-9	TGTGCCAGCAGGGGAGGGGACGCAAATCAGCCCCAGCATTTT	CASRGGDANQPQHF
NA	NA	TRBJ2-6	TRBV5-6	TGTGCCAGCAGACCGAGTGGACAACCCAACGTCCTGACTTTC	CASRPSGQPNVLTF
TRBD2	few	TRBJ2-5	TRBV2	TGTGCCAGCAGTGCCCCGGGGGGGAAAGAGACCCAGTACTTC	CASSAPGGKETQYF
TRBD1	NA	TRBJ2-3	TRBV28	TGTGCCAGCAGTCCACACGCCGGGACAGGGACAGATACGCAGTATTTT	CASSPHAGTGTDTQYF
TRBD1	NA	TRBJ1-6	TRBV14	TGTGCCAGCAGCCAGACCAGGACAGGCTATAATTCACCCCTCCACTTT	CASSQTRTGYNSPLHF
NA	few	TRBJ2-5	TRBV15	TGTGCCACCAGCAGAGATTCCTCAGGTTTCAAGGGGGAGACCCAGTACTTC	CATSRDSSGFKGETQYF
TRBD2	NA	TRBJ2-7	TRBV12-3/TRBV12-4	TGTGCCAGCAGTTTATGGCTAGCGGGAGGACCCCGAGGGCCCGAGCAGTACTTC	CASSLWLAGGPRGPEQYF
TRBD1	NA	TRBJ1-1	TRBV6-5	TGTGCCAGCCAGGGGGCGATGCACACTGAAGCTTTCTTT	CASQGAMHTEAFF
TRBD1	NA	TRBJ2-7	TRBV12-3/TRBV12-4	TGTGCCAGCAGTGTCCGACAGGGAACCTACGAGCAGTACTTC	CASSVRQGTYEQYF
NA	few	TRBJ2-7	TRBV2	TGTGCCAGCAGTGATGGGTCTAGCCGAACCTACGAGCAGTACTTC	CASSDGSSRTYEQYF
NA	few	TRBJ2-7	TRBV29-1	TGCAGCGTCCGACAGGACTCCTACGAGCAGTACTTC	CSVRQDSYEQYF
NA	NA	TRBJ1-1	TRBV20-1	TGCAGTGCCCCATCAGGTTTTGTGAACACTGAAGCTTTCTTT	CSAPSGFVNTEAFF
NA	NA	TRBJ2-4	TRBV12-3/TRBV12-4	TGTGCCAGCAGTATGACAGGAGCCAAAAACATTCAGTACTTC	CASSMTGAKNIQYF
TRBD2	few	TRBJ2-1	TRBV5-1	TGCGCCAGCGCCGTGACTAGCGGGGGGCCCTACAATGAGCAGTTCTTC	CASAVTSGGPYNEQFF
NA	NA	TRBJ1-5	TRBV15	TGTGCCACCAGCGGAGCAACATCAGCTCCTTATAGCAATCAGCCCCAGCATTTT	CATSGATSAPYSNQPQHF
NA	NA	TRBJ1-5	TRBV13	TGTGCCAGTGAAAATTCCGGCGGGAGCACAGATACGCAGCATTTT	CASENSGGSTDTQHF
NA	few	TRBJ2-2	TRBV29-1	TGCAGCGTGGGCTACGGGGCCACGTCCGGGGAGCTGTTTTTT	CSVGYGATSGELFF
NA	NA	TRBJ2-5	TRBV6-5	TGTGCCAGCAGAGCAGGACAGCTGGTCGAGACCCAGTACTTC	CASRAGQLVETQYF
NA	NA	TRBJ2-2	TRBV21-1	TGTGCCAGCAGCAAAGAAGAGTCCGGCGCCGGGGAGCTGTTTTTT	CASSKEESGAGELFF
NA	few	TRBJ2-1	TRBV12-3/TRBV12-4	TGTGCCAGCAGTCCTGAACAGACATGGACGGCCCGAGGGGAATACAATGAGCAGTTCTTC	CASSPEQTWTARGEYNEQFF
NA	few	TRBJ2-1	TRBV20-1	TGCAGTGCTAGAGATCGTGGTGACTACAATGAGCAGTTCTTC	CSARDRGDYNEQFF
NA	NA	TRBJ2-1	TRBV5-1	TGCGCCAGCAGCTATACATCACTAGCAGTGGCCTACAATGAGCAGTTCTTC	CASSYTSLAVAYNEQFF
NA	NA	TRBJ2-3	TRBV29-1	TGCAGCGTTGAAGAAAGGGCGGATCTTACAGATACGCAGTATTTT	CSVEERADLTDTQYF
NA	few	TRBJ1-4	TRBV29-1	TGCAGCGTTGAAAGGCCGGGGGAAAAACTGTTTTTT	CSVERPGEKLFF
NA	few	TRBJ2-7	TRBV5-6	TGTGCCAGCAGCTTTGGGGGTATCGACGAGCAGTACTTC	CASSFGGIDEQYF
NA	NA	TRBJ1-5	TRBV28	TGTGCCAGCAGTCCACTACTCGGGATGGGCAATCAGCCCCAGCATTTT	CASSPLLGMGNQPQHF
NA	few	TRBJ2-4	TRBV10-2	TGCGCCAGCAGTGAGGGGCGACTAGATTACAAAAACATTCAGTACTTC	CASSEGRLDYKNIQYF
NA	few	TRBJ1-6	TRBV7-9	TGTGCCAGCAGCTTGGACGGACTTAATTCACCCCTCCACTTT	CASSLDGLNSPLHF
NA	few	TRBJ1-1	TRBV5-6	TGTGCCAGCAGCTTCATCGGGGTGAACACTGAAGCTTTCTTT	CASSFIGVNTEAFF
TRBD1	NA	TRBJ1-5	TRBV7-2	TGTGCCAGCGGGACAGGGGGTTCTCAGCCCCAGCATTTT	CASGTGGSQPQHF
TRBD1	NA	TRBJ2-7	TRBV7-2	TGTGCCAGCAGCGTCCGCCCGGACAGGGGAATAGGCGAGCAGTACTTC	CASSVRPDRGIGEQYF